This is a list of T cell receptor beta chains from one sample in a study of T cells after yellow fever vaccination. TCRdb redid the calling of the 5' RACE reads with MiXCR, one entry per CDR3 protein. The data show 350,000 to 450,000 distinct CDR3 sequences, 6.2% seen once. Sample: PBMCs, taken 5 days after the yellow fever booster vaccination. Every receptor here comes from a man aged 25-45 years who received the YFV17D yellow fever vaccine. The CDR3 runs from the conserved cysteine through the conserved F or W. D genes are given only for firm matches. The size field is filled for only some rows; it gives once, few, many or a size class.

TRBV6-2/TRBV6-3	many	-	TRBJ2-7	CASSPALGSYEQYF	TGTGCCAGCAGTCCTGCACTAGGAAGCTACGAGCAGTACTTC
TRBV19	-	-	TRBJ2-2	CASRDSIPRWELFF	TGTGCCAGTAGGGATTCGATACCCCGCTGGGAGCTGTTTTTT
TRBV19	-	-	TRBJ1-5	CASSTGEGRYSNQPQHF	TGTGCCAGTAGTACAGGGGAGGGGAGATATAGCAATCAGCCCCAGCATTTT
TRBV29-1	-	-	TRBJ2-3	CSVATESYTQYF	TGCAGCGTAGCGACAGAGTCGTATACGCAGTATTTT
TRBV7-2	few	-	TRBJ1-2	CASSKGGTPYGYTF	TGTGCCAGCAGCAAAGGCGGGACCCCTTATGGCTACACCTTC
TRBV20-1	many	TRBD1	TRBJ2-5	CSAPGQGDQETQYF	TGCAGTGCCCCGGGACAGGGGGACCAAGAGACCCAGTACTTC
TRBV28	many	TRBD2	TRBJ2-7	CASSFPSGNYEQYF	TGTGCCAGCAGTTTTCCTAGCGGGAACTACGAGCAGTACTTC
TRBV5-1	few	-	TRBJ1-5	CASSLDEFQPQHF	TGCGCCAGCAGCTTAGATGAATTTCAGCCCCAGCATTTT
TRBV28	many	-	TRBJ2-2	CASSLPRNTGELFF	TGTGCCAGCAGTTTACCCCGCAACACCGGGGAGCTGTTTTTT
TRBV5-1	few	-	TRBJ2-7	CASSRDGYEQYF	TGCGCCAGCAGTCGAGACGGCTACGAGCAGTACTTC